What follows is one T cell receptor (beta chain) and its context. Its target is unknown. Additional DNA sequences in this sample encode the identical CDR3. Per germline, CDR1 SGHDT and CDR2 YYEEEE. The CDR3 is 13 amino acids. Trimming removed 1 base from V and 2 bases from J, with 6 bases in between. The sample is drawn from a study of shared clonotypes between healthy human individuals. Study in general: CD4 naive and memory got three plates each, CD8 naive two, CD8 memory one. Study-level points and caveats: Researchers found naive subsets generally carried larger estimated richness than memory subsets. Relative to their counterparts shared across all four donors, non-shared clonotypes exhibited diminished generation probabilities.

Here immunoSEQ multiplex PCR was the method, and the copy in TCRdb shows in-frame clones only, minus some. The sample has over 2 million clones, roughly 96% seen once. The chain employs TRBV5-6 and TRBJ1-1; no definite D call. The clonotype was recovered from a man between 18 and 29 years old in good health. The specimen was naive CD4+ T cells sorted from blood. Subset described: CD45RA+ positively selected. The DNA of the CDR3 is TGTGCCAGCAGCTTGAAAGGAAACACTGAAGCTTTCTTT. Translation gives CASSLKGNTEAFF.